Listed here are 12 T cell receptor beta chains from one sample, sequenced in a study of cytomegalovirus exposure and HLA in healthy donors. Researchers ran the PCR with 60 Vbeta and 13 Jbeta primers. The table came from immunoSEQ multiplex PCR; TCRdb's copy has only in-frame clones and leaves some out. The sample includes 150,000 to 200,000 clones, approximately 80% seen only once; the top ten take approximately 1.4%. Sequencing was done on a sample of PBMCs. The receptors shown here come from a woman younger than 30 in good health and CMV-seronegative.

The chain has TRBV19 and TRBJ2-1; the D gene is possibly TRBD2 (5 bases). Trimming shortened V by 7 bases and J by 3 bases, and 16 bases separated the two germline ends. CDR3 length: 15 amino acids. CDR1 and CDR2 from the germline V gene are LNHDA and SQIVND (reference sequence). CDR3 amino acids: CASTGGGLNYNEQFF. Written as DNA, the CDR3 is TGTGCCAGTACCGGTGGAGGACTCAACTACAATGAGCAGTTCTTC.

V usage is TRBV6-1 and J usage is TRBJ2-3, with 9 bases fitting TRBD2. This CDR3 region has 15 residues. V was clipped by 4 bases and J by 5 bases; unmatched bases: 7. In germline, CDR1 is MNHNS, CDR2 SASEGT. CDR3 in DNA: TGTGCCAGCAGTGTAAGACTAGCGGCGGAAGATACGCAGTATTTT. Its protein is CASSVRLAAEDTQYF.

This chain links TRBV5-6 with TRBJ1-2; D is uncertain. V lost 2 bases, J lost 1 base, and 9 bases lay in between. CDR1 SGHDT and CDR2 YYEEEE come from the germline V gene. There are 14 residues in the CDR3. CDR3 amino acids: CASSFGQVNYGYTF. The CDR3 nucleotides read TGTGCCAGCAGCTTTGGGCAGGTTAACTATGGCTACACCTTC.

V gene TRBV4-1 combines with J gene TRBJ2-2; no clear D gene. This CDR3 spans 16 amino acids. Germline V gene data show CDR1 as MGHRA and CDR2 as YSYEKL. Trimming left V 0 bases short and J 4 bases short, with 12 bases between. Here the CDR3 DNA reads TGCGCCAGCAGCCAAGAGGCAGGCCTGATCACCGGGGAGCTGTTTTTT. Translation gives CASSQEAGLITGELFF.

This chain connects TRBV7-6 to TRBJ1-5, with no clear D. The CDR3 spans 13 residues. Germline V gives CDR1 SGHVS, CDR2 FNYEAQ. V lost 5 bases to trimming and J lost 5 bases, with 10 bases between them. Here the CDR3 DNA reads TGTGCCAGCAGCCTCACCGAGGATCAGCCCCAGCATTTT. Its protein product is CASSLTEDQPQHF.

The chain couples TRBV19 to TRBJ2-1; unclear D gene. Between the trimmed V and J ends, which lost 5 bases and 0 bases, there was a span of 11 bases. The CDR3 runs to 15 residues. Germline V gene sequence: CDR1 LNHDA, CDR2 SQIVND (reference sequence). As DNA, the CDR3 is TGTGCCAGTAGTTCCGGCCGGGTCTCCTACAATGAGCAGTTCTTC. Residues: CASSSGRVSYNEQFF.

In its sample, this clone was seen once. The CDR3 bases are TGTGCCAGCAGTCAAGGGACAGGGGAGGTCTATGGCTACACCTTC. Translating it yields CASSQGTGEVYGYTF. The chain couples TRBV2 to TRBJ1-2; 10 bases are shared with TRBD1. The trim removed 5 bases at V and 4 bases at J, leaving 7 bases unmatched. The germline CDR1 and CDR2 sequences are SNHLY and FYNNEI. The CDR3 is 15 residues long. The variable domain in full, with the rest retrieved from reference TRBV2 and TRBJ1-2, is EPEVTQTPSHQVTQMGQEVILRCVPISNHLYFYWYRQILGQKVEFLVSFYNNEISEKSEIFDDQFSVERPDGSNFTLKIRSTKLEDSAMYFCASSQGTGEVYGYTFGSGTRLTVV.

The V gene is TRBV5-1, the J gene TRBJ2-7; perhaps TRBD2 as D (5 bases). The length of the CDR3 is 14 residues. V lost 4 bases, J lost 5 bases, and 16 bases lay in between. Germline V gene sequence: CDR1 SGHRS, CDR2 YFSETQ. The CDR3 loop reads CASSQILGKNEQYF. The CDR3 DNA follows: TGCGCCAGCAGCCAAATACTAGGAAAGAACGAGCAGTACTTC.

CDR3 coding DNA: TGTGCCAGCAGTTTCTCGACAGGGGGCGAATACGAGCAGTACTTC. Translation: CASSFSTGGEYEQYF. The chain has TRBV6-6 and TRBJ2-7; TRBD1 matches at 10 bases. With V trimmed by 4 bases and J by 4 bases, 7 bases remained unmatched. Germline loops: CDR1 MNHNY, CDR2 SVGAGI (reference sequence). The CDR3 totals 15 residues.

The chain recombines TRBV19 with TRBJ2-7; D is possibly TRBD1 (5 bases). V lost 4 bases and J lost 3, with 13 bases in between. The CDR3 spans 14 residues. Germline V lookup: CDR1 LNHDA, CDR2 SQIVND (reference sequence). CDR3 sequence reads: CASSTDTSFYEQYF. CDR3 nucleotides: TGTGCCAGTAGTACGGACACCTCCTTCTACGAGCAGTACTTC.

V usage is TRBV6-6 and J usage is TRBJ1-1; D gene unclear. The CDR3 contains 13 residues. Trimming removed 6 bases at V and 1 base at J, with 9 bases between. Germline values: CDR1 MNHNY, CDR2 SVGAGI (reference sequence). CDR3 nucleotides: TGTGCCAGCAGGCCGGAGACGAACACTGAAGCTTTCTTT. Its translation is CASRPETNTEAFF.

The J gene is TRBJ1-1, the V gene TRBV10-3; 7 nucleotides align to TRBD1. The CDR3 has 11 residues. Germline lookup yields CDR1 ENHRY and CDR2 SYGVKD. V dropped 8 bases and J dropped 3; count of bases not matched to a gene: 0. This CDR3 reads CAIQGDTEAFF. The CDR3 DNA sequence: TGTGCCATCCAGGGGGACACTGAAGCTTTCTTT.